This T cell receptor (beta chain) is drawn from a study of blood T cell repertoires in COVID-19. Trimming removed 0 bases from V and 8 bases from J, with 17 bases in between. CDR3 length equals 15 residues. Looked up from germline, CDR1 is SGHRS and CDR2 is YFSETQ. Assay: immunoSEQ multiplex PCR; the TCRdb copy retains only in-frame clones and omits some. Among hundreds of thousands of clones, around nine tenths were seen once, and the ten largest hold approximately 7.4%. The chain uses TRBV5-1 and TRBJ1-1; no definite D call. The receptor comes from a woman in her seventies with COVID-19, enrolled during active disease. Sequenced input: peripheral blood. CDR3 residues: CASSLEVSGFTEAFF. The CDR3 DNA sequence: TGCGCCAGCAGCTTGGAGGTCTCAGGTTTTACGGAAGCTTTCTTT.